What follows are 18 T cell receptor beta chains derived from one specimen sequenced in a study of T cell repertoires in cytomegalovirus infection. Antigens for these TCRs are unknown. TCRdb reanalysed the reads using MiXCR and keeps one entry per CDR3 protein. The sample holds tens of thousands of distinct CDR3 sequences; about 23% are singletons and the top ten take 65% to 85%. Sequencing input: PBMCs, sequenced either directly or after in vitro stimulation (not recorded which). All receptors come from a human donor in good health (CMV status not recorded). Some clones in this sample may be carry-over from other donors' samples.

The chain carries TRBV18 and TRBJ2-3; maybe TRBD2 (6 bases). This CDR3 contains 16 residues. The germline CDR1 and CDR2 sequences are KGHSH and LQKENI. V shed 3 bases and J shed 0 bases, with 13 bases lying between them. The CDR3, as DNA: TGTGCCAGCTCACCTGCGGCTGGAGGGAGCACAGATACGCAGTATTTT. This gives the protein CASSPAAGGSTDTQYF.

The chain couples TRBV5-1 to TRBJ2-7, with 9 bases identical to TRBD2. With 4 bases clipped from V and 2 bases from J, the junction kept 4 bases outside the gene matches. Germline V gene data show CDR1 as SGHRS and CDR2 as YFSETQ. This CDR3 has 14 residues. The CDR3 DNA sequence: TGCGCCAGCAGCCCTAGCGGGGCCCCCTACGAGCAGTACGTC. Its protein is CASSPSGAPYEQYV.

The V call is TRBV24-1, the J call TRBJ2-3; 8 nucleotides align to TRBD1. This CDR3 region has 15 residues. V dropped 7 bases and J dropped 4; count of bases not matched to a gene: 9. Per the germline V gene, CDR1 is KGHDR and CDR2 is SFDVKD. CDR3 DNA: TGTGCCACCAGCGAGGACAGGGCAAGTGCAGATACGCAGTATTTT. Translating gives CATSEDRASADTQYF.

This clonotype was detected only a few times. The rearrangement joins TRBV12-3 or TRBV12-4 to TRBJ2-7; D possibly corresponds to TRBD1 (6 bases). Trimming shortened V by 6 bases and J by 4 bases, and 10 bases separated the two germline ends. This CDR3 has 12 amino acids. The CDR3 sequence: CASRRGGYEQYF. CDR3 DNA sequence: TGTGCCAGCAGGAGAGGGGGATACGAGCAGTACTTC.

The CDR3 loop reads CAWISATNEKLFF. DNA of the CDR3: TGTGCCTGGATATCAGCAACTAATGAAAAACTGTTTTTT. The genes are TRBV30 and TRBJ1-4; D remains unclear. Germline CDR1 is GTSNPN and CDR2 is SVGIG (reference sequence). The CDR3 length is 13 residues. V was trimmed by 4 bases and J by 0 bases, leaving 6 bases between them.

This clonotype was recorded at least ten times. The genes are TRBV7-2 and TRBJ2-3; D unclear. Trimming took 5 bases from V and 5 from J, leaving 14 bases between them. There are 14 residues in the CDR3. Germline V gene data show CDR1 as SGHTA and CDR2 as FQGNSA. Here the CDR3 DNA reads TGTGCCAGCAGCCGATTCGCCCGAGGAGATACGCAGTATTTT. This codes for CASSRFARGDTQYF.

This chain uses TRBV24-1 with TRBJ1-2; 9 bases align to TRBD1. Germline values: CDR1 KGHDR, CDR2 SFDVKD. The CDR3 loop spans 13 amino acids. J gave up 7 bases and V 5 bases, and 4 bases lay outside the gene matches. DNA of the CDR3: TGTGCCACCAGTGTGGGGACAGGGCTTGGCTACACCTTC. This translates into CATSVGTGLGYTF.

The chain uses TRBV19 and TRBJ2-5; 7 bases match TRBD1. With 3 bases clipped from V and 1 base from J, the junction kept 5 bases outside the gene matches. From germline, CDR1 is LNHDA and CDR2 SQIVND (reference sequence). The CDR3 is made up of 15 amino acids. CDR3 sequence: CASSIGTASQETQYF. As DNA, the CDR3 is TGTGCCAGTAGTATTGGGACAGCCAGCCAAGAGACCCAGTACTTC.

The sample holds one count of this clonotype. Likely a read error: the CDR3 ends without its conserved phenylalanine or tryptophan. The CDR3: CASGLNRDSEAFL. In DNA, the CDR3 is TGTGCTAGTGGCTTAAACAGGGACAGCGAAGCTTTCTTA. The rearrangement links TRBV12-5 to TRBJ1-1; TRBD1 aligns across 7 bases. This CDR3 is built from 13 residues. The V segment lost 6 bases and the J segment 8 bases; nucleotides outside the gene matches: 9. The V gene's germline CDR1 is LGHNT and CDR2 FRNRAP.

This clonotype has just a few counts. The rearrangement uses TRBV6-2 or TRBV6-3 and TRBJ2-1; tentative D call: TRBD2 (6 bases). The CDR3 sequence is 15 residues long. The V gene's germline CDR1 is MNHEY and CDR2 SVGEGT. V lost 0 bases and J 9 bases, leaving 15 bases between the germline ends. CDR3 residues: CASSYSMGERVEQFF. Here the CDR3 DNA reads TGTGCCAGCAGTTACTCGATGGGGGAGCGGGTTGAGCAGTTCTTC.

This clonotype has ten or more counts. V and J are TRBV7-2 and TRBJ2-3; D gene unclear. The CDR3 contains 14 residues. V lost 3 bases, J lost 0 bases, and 7 bases lay in between. CDR1 SGHTA and CDR2 FQGNSA come from the germline V gene. CDR3: CASSFRSSTDTQYF. The CDR3 nucleotides are TGTGCCAGCAGCTTCCGATCTAGCACAGATACGCAGTATTTT.

Comment on this clonotype: At one end the junction does not follow the germline gene, possibly because of a read error. This sequence joins TRBV7-2 and TRBJ2-1, with a weak D call TRBD2 (5 bases). This CDR3 comprises 16 residues. In germline, CDR1 is SGHTA, CDR2 FQGNSA. The CDR3 nucleotides read TGTGCCAGCAGCTTAGGAGCGGCAGTAAGAAACCATGAGCAGCTCTTC. It specifies CASSLGAAVRNHEQLF.

Note on this clonotype: The conserved closing phenylalanine or tryptophan is absent in this CDR3, likely reflecting a read error. The chain combines TRBV29-1 with TRBJ2-3, with TRBD2 as a possible D gene (5 bases). V was shortened by 4 bases and J by 4 bases, with 9 bases between the two germline ends. Germline CDR1 is SQVTM and CDR2 is ANQGSEA. The CDR3 consists of 12 residues. The CDR3 nucleotides read TGCAGCGTTGCCCTAGCCGCAGATACGCAGTATCTT. It is translated as CSVALAADTQYL.

In its sample, this clonotype was seen many times. The V call is TRBV7-3, the J call TRBJ2-3; TRBD2 aligns across 10 bases. The CDR3 has 15 amino acids. The germline gives CDR1 SGHTA, CDR2 FQGTGA. With 4 bases clipped from V and 0 bases from J, the junction kept 1 base outside the gene matches. The CDR3 bases are TGTGCCAGCAGCTCACTAGCGGGGAGCACAGATACGCAGTATTTT. Protein: CASSSLAGSTDTQYF. The full variable domain, with the rest looked up from reference TRBV7-3 and TRBJ2-3, is GAGVSQTPSNKVTEKGKYVELRCDPISGHTALYWYRQSLGQGPEFLIYFQGTGAADDSGLPNDRFFAVRPEGSVSTLKIQRTERGDSAVYLCASSSLAGSTDTQYFGPGTRLTVL.

This clonotype has a count of ten or more. The chain has TRBV7-2 and TRBJ2-3, with D perhaps matching TRBD1 or TRBD2 (5 bases each). The CDR3 contains 13 residues. The germline V and J ends were trimmed by 5 bases and 4 bases, with 10 bases remaining between them. CDR1 SGHTA and CDR2 FQGNSA come from the germline V gene. The DNA of the CDR3 is TGTGCCAGCAGCCAATCGGGGCCAGATACGCAGTATTTT. This codes for CASSQSGPDTQYF.

This clonotype was seen only a few times. DNA for the CDR3: TGTGCCAGTAGTATTTTGGGGACGGCCTCTGGGGCCAACGTCCTGACTTTC. Amino acid sequence: CASSILGTASGANVLTF. The J gene is TRBJ2-6, the V gene TRBV19; TRBD1 or TRBD2 may be the D gene (5 bases each). Germline loops: CDR1 LNHDA, CDR2 SQIVND (reference sequence). Trimming cost V 3 bases and J 0 bases, with 12 bases left between them. The length of the CDR3 is 17 residues.

This clonotype was found a few times. The chain couples TRBV6-6 to TRBJ1-1; 10 nucleotides match TRBD1. The ends lost 2 bases at V and 3 bases at J; junction bases unmatched: 6. CDR3 length: 16 amino acids. The germline gives CDR1 MNHNY, CDR2 SVGAGI (reference sequence). CDR3 sequence reads: CASSYTRQGAYTEAFF. The CDR3 bases are TGTGCCAGCAGTTACACCCGACAGGGGGCTTACACTGAAGCTTTCTTT.

V is TRBV18 and J is TRBJ1-2; the D gene is possibly TRBD1 (5 bases). The CDR3 loop spans 14 amino acids. Trimming pared 2 bases from V and 6 bases from J, leaving 13 bases between. Germline assignment: CDR1 KGHSH and CDR2 LQKENI. The CDR3 loop is CASSPSRGDDGYTF. The CDR3 DNA sequence: TGTGCCAGCTCACCAAGTAGAGGGGACGATGGCTACACCTTC.